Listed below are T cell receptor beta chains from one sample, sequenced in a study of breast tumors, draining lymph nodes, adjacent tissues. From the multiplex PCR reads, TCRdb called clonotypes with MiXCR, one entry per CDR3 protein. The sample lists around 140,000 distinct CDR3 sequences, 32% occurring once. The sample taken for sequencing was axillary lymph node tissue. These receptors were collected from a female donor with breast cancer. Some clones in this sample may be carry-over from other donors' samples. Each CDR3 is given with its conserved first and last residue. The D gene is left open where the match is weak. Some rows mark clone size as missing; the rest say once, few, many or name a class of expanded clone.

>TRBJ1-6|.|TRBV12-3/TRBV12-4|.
CVSSLMEGGTPLHF
TGTGTCAGCAGCTTAATGGAAGGTGGGACACCCCTCCACTTT
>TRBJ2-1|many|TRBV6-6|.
CASSHGGRGVDEQFF
TGTGCCAGCAGTCACGGCGGCAGGGGCGTAGATGAGCAGTTCTTC
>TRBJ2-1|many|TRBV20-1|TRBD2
CSARDWLKVAGGNEQFF
TGCAGTGCTAGAGATTGGCTAAAGGTAGCGGGGGGAAATGAGCAGTTCTTC
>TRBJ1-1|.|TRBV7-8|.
CASSLAIKGNTEAFF
TGTGCCAGCAGCTTGGCCATTAAGGGGAACACTGAAGCTTTCTTT
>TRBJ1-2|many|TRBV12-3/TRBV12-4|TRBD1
CASRSQGYVRDGYTF
TGTGCCAGCAGGTCACAGGGGTACGTAAGGGATGGCTACACCTTC
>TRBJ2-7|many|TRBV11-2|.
CASSPRGGGGPYEQYF
TGTGCCAGCAGCCCCAGGGGAGGCGGCGGGCCCTACGAGCAGTACTTC
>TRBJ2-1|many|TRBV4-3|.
CASSQDAPTVANEQFF
TGCGCCAGCAGCCAAGATGCGCCGACAGTTGCCAATGAGCAGTTCTTC
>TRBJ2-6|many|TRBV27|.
CASSPDSGANVLTF
TGTGCCAGCAGTCCGGACTCGGGGGCCAACGTCCTGACTTTC
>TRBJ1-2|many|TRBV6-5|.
CASSHSQGGGTDTF
TGTGCCAGCAGTCACTCCCAAGGAGGCGGCACGGACACCTTC
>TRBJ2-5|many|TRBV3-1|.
CASSHKETQYF
TGTGCCAGCAGCCACAAAGAGACCCAGTACTTC
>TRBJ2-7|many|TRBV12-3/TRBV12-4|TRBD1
CASSLVGTDKQYF
TGTGCCAGCAGTTTAGTGGGGACAGATAAGCAGTACTTC
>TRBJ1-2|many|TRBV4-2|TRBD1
CASSQDTGQGVYGYTF
TGTGCCAGCAGCCAAGATACAGGACAGGGGGTCTATGGCTACACCTTC
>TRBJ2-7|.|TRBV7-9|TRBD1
CASSDLGQGYSYEQYF
TGTGCCAGCAGCGATCTCGGACAGGGATACTCCTACGAGCAGTACTTC
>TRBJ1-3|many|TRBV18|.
CASSPRDLSGNTIYF
TGTGCCAGCTCACCACGGGACCTCTCTGGAAACACCATATATTTT
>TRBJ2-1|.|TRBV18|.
CASSRASLELGEQSF
TGTGCCAGCTCACGGGCTAGTCTAGAGCTGGGTGAGCAGTCCTTC
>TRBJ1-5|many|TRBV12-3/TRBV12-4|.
CASSFSGASNQPQHF
TGTGCCAGCAGTTTCTCGGGGGCAAGCAATCAGCCCCAGCATTTT
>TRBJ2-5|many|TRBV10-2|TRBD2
CASSGGVPETQYF
TGCGCCAGCAGCGGGGGGGTTCCAGAGACCCAGTACTTC
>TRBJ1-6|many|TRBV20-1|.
CSATGQGENNSPLHF
TGCAGTGCTACCGGACAAGGGGAAAATAATTCACCCCTCCACTTT
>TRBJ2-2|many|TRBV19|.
CASNTQGISGELFF
TGTGCCAGTAACACACAGGGAATTTCCGGGGAGCTGTTTTTT
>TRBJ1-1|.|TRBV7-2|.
CASSLGAIPSEAFF
TGTGCCAGCAGCTTAGGGGCCATCCCGAGTGAAGCTTTCTTT
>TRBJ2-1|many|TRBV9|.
CASSVEVSSYNEQFF
TGTGCCAGCAGCGTAGAGGTGAGCTCCTACAATGAGCAGTTCTTC
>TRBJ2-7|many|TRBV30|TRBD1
CAWRDRRFYEQYF
TGTGCCTGGAGGGACAGGAGATTCTACGAGCAGTACTTC
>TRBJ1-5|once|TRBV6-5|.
CASSYSTGINQPQHF
TGTGCCAGCAGTTACTCTACCGGGATCAATCAGCCCCAGCATTTT
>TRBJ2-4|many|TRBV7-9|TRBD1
CASSWDREAKNIQYF
TGTGCCAGCAGCTGGGACAGGGAGGCCAAAAACATTCAGTACTTC
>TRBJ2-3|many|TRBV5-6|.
CASSRLGDTQYF
TGTGCCAGCAGCCGTTTGGGGGATACGCAGTATTTT
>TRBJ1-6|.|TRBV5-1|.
CASSWDGTQNSPLHF
TGTGCCAGCAGCTGGGACGGGACACAGAATTCACCCCTCCACTTT
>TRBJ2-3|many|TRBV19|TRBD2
CASSIVGLAGGVRTDTQYF
TGTGCCAGTAGTATAGTGGGACTAGCGGGGGGGGTACGCACAGATACGCAGTATTTT
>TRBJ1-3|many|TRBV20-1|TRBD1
CSASLHLGQALSGNTIYF
TGCAGTGCTAGCCTACACCTAGGACAGGCCCTCTCTGGAAACACCATATATTTT
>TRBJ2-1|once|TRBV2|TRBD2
CASSASRLAGGGEQFF
TGTGCCAGCAGTGCTAGTCGTCTAGCGGGGGGTGGTGAGCAGTTCTTC
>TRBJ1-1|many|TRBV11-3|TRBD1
CASSPKDRAAEAFF
TGTGCCAGCAGCCCCAAAGACAGGGCGGCAGAAGCTTTCTTT
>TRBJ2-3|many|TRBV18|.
CASSRTTDASDTQYF
TGTGCCAGCTCACGTACGACAGATGCGTCGGATACGCAGTATTTT
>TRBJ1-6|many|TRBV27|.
CASSRTDSYNSPLHF
TGTGCCAGCAGTCGTACGGACTCCTATAATTCACCCCTCCACTTT
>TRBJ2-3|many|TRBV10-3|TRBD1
CAIGQGPDTQYF
TGTGCCATTGGACAGGGCCCAGATACGCAGTATTTT
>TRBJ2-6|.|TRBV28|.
CASSATITLSGANVLTF
TGTGCCAGCAGTGCGACAATCACCCTCTCTGGGGCCAACGTCCTGACTTTC
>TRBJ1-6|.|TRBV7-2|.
CASRDGPYNSPLHF
TGTGCCAGCAGAGATGGCCCCTATAATTCACCCCTCCACTTT
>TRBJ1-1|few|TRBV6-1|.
CASSEAGSNTEAFF
TGTGCCAGCAGTGAAGCGGGCAGTAACACTGAAGCTTTCTTT
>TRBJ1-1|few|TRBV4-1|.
CASSQEKSYENTEAFF
TGCGCCAGCAGCCAAGAAAAATCTTACGAAAACACTGAAGCTTTCTTT
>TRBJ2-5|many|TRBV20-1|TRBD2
CSAPPPFSSGQETQYF
TGCAGTGCTCCCCCCCCCTTTTCTAGCGGCCAAGAGACCCAGTACTTC
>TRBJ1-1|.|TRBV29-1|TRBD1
CSVIAGTGGSEAFF
TGCAGCGTCATCGCCGGGACAGGGGGCTCTGAAGCTTTCTTT
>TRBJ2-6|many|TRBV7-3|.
CASSFGTAMVGANVLTF
TGTGCCAGCAGCTTCGGGACCGCTATGGTCGGGGCCAACGTCCTGACTTTC
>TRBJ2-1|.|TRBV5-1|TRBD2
CASSPELAGGHEQFF
TGCGCCAGCAGCCCCGAACTAGCGGGGGGGCATGAGCAGTTCTTC
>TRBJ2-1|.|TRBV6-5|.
CASSQQNEQFF
TGTGCCAGCAGCCAACAGAATGAGCAGTTCTTC
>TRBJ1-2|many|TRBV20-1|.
CSASGGQVANYGYTF
TGCAGTGCTAGTGGCGGCCAGGTGGCTAACTATGGCTACACCTTC
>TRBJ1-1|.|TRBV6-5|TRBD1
CASRQRDRGTEAFF
TGTGCCAGCAGACAAAGGGACAGGGGCACTGAAGCTTTCTTT
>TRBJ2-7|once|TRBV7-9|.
CASSFGSSYEQYF
TGTGCCAGCAGCTTCGGGAGCTCCTACGAGCAGTACTTC
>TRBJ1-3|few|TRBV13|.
CASSLGRGGNTIYF
TGTGCCAGCAGCTTAGGGCGGGGTGGAAACACCATATATTTT
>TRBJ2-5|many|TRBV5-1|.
CASSLEVQSETQYF
TGCGCCAGCAGCTTGGAGGTGCAGTCAGAGACCCAGTACTTC
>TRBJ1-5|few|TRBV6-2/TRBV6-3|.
CASRGRQSYSNQPQHF
TGTGCCAGCAGGGGCCGCCAGTCATATAGCAATCAGCCCCAGCATTTT
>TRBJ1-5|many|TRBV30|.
CAWSGTTVQPQHF
TGTGCCTGGAGTGGAACAACAGTACAGCCCCAGCATTTT